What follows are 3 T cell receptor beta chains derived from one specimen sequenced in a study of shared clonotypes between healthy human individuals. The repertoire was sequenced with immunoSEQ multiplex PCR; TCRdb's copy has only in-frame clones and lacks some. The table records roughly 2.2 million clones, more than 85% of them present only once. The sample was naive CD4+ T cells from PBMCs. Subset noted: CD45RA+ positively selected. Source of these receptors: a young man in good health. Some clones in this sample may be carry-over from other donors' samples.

In DNA, the CDR3 is TGCGCCAGCAGCCAAGAGAGTAGCGGGAGGTGGGAGACCCAGTACTTC. Residues: CASSQESSGRWETQYF. V and J are TRBV4-3 and TRBJ2-5; 10 bases map to TRBD2. The CDR3 is 16 residues long. From germline, CDR1 is LGHNA and CDR2 YSLEER. V lost 0 bases, J lost 5 bases, and 6 bases stayed unmatched.

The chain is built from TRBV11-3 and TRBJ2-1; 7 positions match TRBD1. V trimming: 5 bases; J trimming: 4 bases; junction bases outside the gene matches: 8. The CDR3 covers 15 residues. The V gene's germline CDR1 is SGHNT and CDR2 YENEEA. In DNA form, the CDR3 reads TGTGCCAGCAGCCACCCGCAGACAGGGTACAATGAGCAGTTCTTC. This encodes CASSHPQTGYNEQFF. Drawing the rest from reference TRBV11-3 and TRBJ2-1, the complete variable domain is EAGVVQSPRYKIIEKKQPVAFWCNPISGHNTLYWYLQNLGQGPELLIRYENEEAVDDSQLPKDRFSAERLKGVDSTLKIQPAELGDSAVYLCASSHPQTGYNEQFFGPGTRLTVL.

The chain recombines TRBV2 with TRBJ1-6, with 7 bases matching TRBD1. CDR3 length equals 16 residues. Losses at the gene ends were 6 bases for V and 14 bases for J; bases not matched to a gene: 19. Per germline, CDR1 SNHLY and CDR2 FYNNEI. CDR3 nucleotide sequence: TGTGCCAGCAGCCCCTGGGCCGGGACAGCCTTTTTCACCCTCCACTTT. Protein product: CASSPWAGTAFFTLHF.